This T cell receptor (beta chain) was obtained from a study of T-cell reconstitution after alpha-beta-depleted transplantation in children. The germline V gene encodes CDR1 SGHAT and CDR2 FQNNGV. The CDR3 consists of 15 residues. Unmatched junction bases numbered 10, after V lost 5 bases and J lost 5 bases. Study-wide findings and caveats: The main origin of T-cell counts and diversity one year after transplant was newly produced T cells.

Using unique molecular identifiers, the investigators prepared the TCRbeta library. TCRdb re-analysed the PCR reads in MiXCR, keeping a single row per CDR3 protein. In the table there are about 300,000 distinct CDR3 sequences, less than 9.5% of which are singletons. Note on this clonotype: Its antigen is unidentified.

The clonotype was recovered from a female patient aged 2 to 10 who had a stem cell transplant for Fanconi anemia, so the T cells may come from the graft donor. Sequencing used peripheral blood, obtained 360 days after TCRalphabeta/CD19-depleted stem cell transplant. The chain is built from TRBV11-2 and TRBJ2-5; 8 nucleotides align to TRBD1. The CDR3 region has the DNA TGTGCCAGCAGCCCCTCGCAGGGGGCGTATGAGACCCAGTACTTC. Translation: CASSPSQGAYETQYF. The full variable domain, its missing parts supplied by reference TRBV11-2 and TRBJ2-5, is EAGVAQSPRYKIIEKRQSVAFWCNPISGHATLYWYQQILGQGPKLLIQFQNNGVVDDSQLPKDRFSAERLKGVDSTLKIQPAKLEDSAVYLCASSPSQGAYETQYFGPGTRLLVL.